This TCR beta chain was found in a study of T cells in Graves' hyperthyroidism and ophthalmopathy. The study defined stable Graves' hyperthyroidism as no ophthalmopathy progression within 18 months. Trimming removed 6 bases from V and 2 bases from J, with 13 bases in between. Germline V gives CDR1 SEHNR, CDR2 FQNEAQ (reference sequence). The CDR3 contains 14 residues. Using RNA transcripts as the source, TCR beta CDR3 regions were amplified. With the HTBI primer set, the TCR CDR3 went through a first round of RT-PCR. MiXCR, applied by TCRdb to the multiplex PCR reads, yields one record per CDR3 protein. Among 530,000 or so distinct CDR3 sequences listed, roughly 46% were seen once. As regards this clonotype: Its specificity is unknown.

The study, taken as a whole, reports: Model-based prediction identified ophthalmopathy a median approximately 6.2 months prior to its onset. Separation of ophthalmopathy from stable hyperthyroidism was achieved by a 13 V-J model. Among clonotypes expanded in thyroid above 0.001, most were also found in blood.

The sequencing input was peripheral blood or thyroid tissue (not recorded which). The sequence was obtained from a young woman with Graves' hyperthyroidism. The chain recombines TRBV7-9 with TRBJ2-5; no definite D call. As DNA, the CDR3 is TGTGCCAGCAGTCCATGGACCGCGCAAGAGACCCAGTACTTC. Protein product: CASSPWTAQETQYF.